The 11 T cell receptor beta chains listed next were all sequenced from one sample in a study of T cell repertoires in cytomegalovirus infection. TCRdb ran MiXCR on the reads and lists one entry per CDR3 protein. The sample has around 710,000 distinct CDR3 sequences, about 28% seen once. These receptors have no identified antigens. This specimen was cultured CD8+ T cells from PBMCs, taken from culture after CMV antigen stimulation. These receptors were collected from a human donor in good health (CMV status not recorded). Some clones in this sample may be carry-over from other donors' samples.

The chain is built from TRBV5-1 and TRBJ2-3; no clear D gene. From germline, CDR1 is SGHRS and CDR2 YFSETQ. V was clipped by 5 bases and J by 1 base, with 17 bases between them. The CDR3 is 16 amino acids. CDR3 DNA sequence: TGCGCCAGCAGTCCCGATAAGAGGCAGGGCACAGATACGCAGTATTTT. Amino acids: CASSPDKRQGTDTQYF.

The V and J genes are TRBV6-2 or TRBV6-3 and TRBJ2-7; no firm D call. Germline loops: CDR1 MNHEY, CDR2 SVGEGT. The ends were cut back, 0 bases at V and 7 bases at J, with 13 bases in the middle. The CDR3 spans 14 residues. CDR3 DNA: TGTGCCAGCAGTTACTCGATCCGGGTTTGGGAGCAGTACGTC. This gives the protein CASSYSIRVWEQYV.

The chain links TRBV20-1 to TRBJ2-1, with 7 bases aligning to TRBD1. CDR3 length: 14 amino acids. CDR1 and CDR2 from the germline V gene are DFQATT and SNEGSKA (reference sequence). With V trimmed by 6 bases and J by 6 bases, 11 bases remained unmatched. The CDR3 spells CSATGDRESNEQFF. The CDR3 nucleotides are TGCAGTGCCACCGGAGACAGGGAATCCAATGAGCAGTTCTTC.

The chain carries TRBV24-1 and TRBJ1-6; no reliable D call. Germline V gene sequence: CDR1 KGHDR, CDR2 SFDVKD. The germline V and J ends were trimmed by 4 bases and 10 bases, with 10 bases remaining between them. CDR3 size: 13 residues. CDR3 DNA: TGTGCCACCAGTGAGAGGTACCGGTCACCCCTCCACTTT. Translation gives CATSERYRSPLHF.

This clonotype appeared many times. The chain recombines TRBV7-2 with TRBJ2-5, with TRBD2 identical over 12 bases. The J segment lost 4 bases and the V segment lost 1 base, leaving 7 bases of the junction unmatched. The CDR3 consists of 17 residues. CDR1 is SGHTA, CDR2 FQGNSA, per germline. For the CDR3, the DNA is TGTGCCAGCAGCTTAGGGTGGACTAGCGGGGTAGGAGAGACCCAGTACTTC. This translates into CASSLGWTSGVGETQYF.

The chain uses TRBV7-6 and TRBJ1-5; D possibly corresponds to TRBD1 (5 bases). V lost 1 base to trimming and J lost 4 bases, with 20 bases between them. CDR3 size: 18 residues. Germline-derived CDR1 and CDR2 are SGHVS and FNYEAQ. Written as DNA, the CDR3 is TGTGCCAGCAGCTTAGGGTGGGCAGGGACCCCTCTAAATCAGCCCCAGCATTTT. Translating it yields CASSLGWAGTPLNQPQHF.

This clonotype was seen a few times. The CDR3 reads CASSQGQGRVAGANVLTF. DNA of the CDR3: TGTGCCAGCAGCCAAGGTCAGGGACGGGTAGCTGGGGCCAACGTCCTGACTTTC. The chain links TRBV4-2 to TRBJ2-6, with D perhaps being TRBD1 or TRBD2 (5 bases each). The CDR3 is 18 residues long. Trimming pared 1 base from V and 2 bases from J, leaving 15 bases between. Germline V lookup: CDR1 LGHNA, CDR2 YNFKEQ.

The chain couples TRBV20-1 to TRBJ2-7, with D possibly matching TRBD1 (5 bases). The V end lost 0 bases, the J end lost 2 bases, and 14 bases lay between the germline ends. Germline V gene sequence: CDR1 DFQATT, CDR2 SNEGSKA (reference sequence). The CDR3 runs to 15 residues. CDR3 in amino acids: CSARDFRAEAYEQYF. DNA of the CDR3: TGCAGTGCTAGAGATTTCAGGGCCGAGGCCTACGAGCAGTACTTC.

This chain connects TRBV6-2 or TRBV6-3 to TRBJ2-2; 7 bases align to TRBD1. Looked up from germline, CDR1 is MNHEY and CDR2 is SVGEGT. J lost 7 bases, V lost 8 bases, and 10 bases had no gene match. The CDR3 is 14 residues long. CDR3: CASSEQGTGGELFF. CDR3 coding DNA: TGTGCCAGCTCTGAACAGGGGACCGGCGGGGAGCTGTTTTTT.

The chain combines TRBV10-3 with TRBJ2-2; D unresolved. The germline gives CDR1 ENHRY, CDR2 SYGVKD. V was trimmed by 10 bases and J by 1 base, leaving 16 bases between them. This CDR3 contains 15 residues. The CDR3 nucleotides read TGTGCCACGATGTTCCTACGGCAGAACACCGGGGAGCTGTTTTTT. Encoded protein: CATMFLRQNTGELFF.

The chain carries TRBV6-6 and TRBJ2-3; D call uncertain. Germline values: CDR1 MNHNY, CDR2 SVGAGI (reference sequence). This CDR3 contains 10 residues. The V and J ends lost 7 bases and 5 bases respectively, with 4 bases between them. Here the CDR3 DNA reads TGTGCCAGCATGTTAGATACGCAGTATTTT. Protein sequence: CASMLDTQYF.